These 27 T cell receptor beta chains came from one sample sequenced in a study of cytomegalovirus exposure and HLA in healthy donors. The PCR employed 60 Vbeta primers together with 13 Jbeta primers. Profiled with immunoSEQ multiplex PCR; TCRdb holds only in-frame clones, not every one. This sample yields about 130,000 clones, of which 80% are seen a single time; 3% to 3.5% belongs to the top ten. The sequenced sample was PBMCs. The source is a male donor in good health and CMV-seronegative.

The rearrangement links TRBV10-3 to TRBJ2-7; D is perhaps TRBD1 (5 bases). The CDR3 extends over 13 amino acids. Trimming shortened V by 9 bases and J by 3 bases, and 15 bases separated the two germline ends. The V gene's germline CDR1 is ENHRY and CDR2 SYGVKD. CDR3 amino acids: CAIRDSTRYEQYF. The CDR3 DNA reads TGTGCCATTCGTGACAGTACCCGCTACGAGCAGTACTTC.

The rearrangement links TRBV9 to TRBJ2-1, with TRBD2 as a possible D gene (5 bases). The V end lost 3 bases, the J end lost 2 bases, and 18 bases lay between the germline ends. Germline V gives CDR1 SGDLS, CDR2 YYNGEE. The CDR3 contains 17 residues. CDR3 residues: CASSGEGGRQTYNEQFF. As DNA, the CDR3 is TGTGCCAGCAGCGGAGAGGGCGGACGGCAGACCTACAATGAGCAGTTCTTC.

The CDR3 coding sequence is TGTGCCAGCTCACGAGCGGGGGAGAGCACAGATACGCAGTATTTT. It translates to CASSRAGESTDTQYF. V and J are TRBV18 and TRBJ2-3, with TRBD2 matching over 8 bases. The germline V gene encodes CDR1 KGHSH and CDR2 LQKENI. The CDR3 runs 15 residues. With V trimmed by 4 bases and J by 0 bases, 3 bases remained unmatched. Full variable domain (rest looked up from reference TRBV18 and TRBJ2-3): NAGVMQNPRHLVRRRGQEARLRCSPMKGHSHVYWYRQLPEEGLKFMVYLQKENIIDESGMPKERFSAEFPKEGPSILRIQQVVRGDSAAYFCASSRAGESTDTQYFGPGTRLTVL.

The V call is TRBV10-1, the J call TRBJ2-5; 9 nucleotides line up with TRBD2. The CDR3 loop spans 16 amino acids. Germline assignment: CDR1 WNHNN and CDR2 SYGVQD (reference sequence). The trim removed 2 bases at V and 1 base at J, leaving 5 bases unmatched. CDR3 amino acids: CASSEGVAGAQETQYF. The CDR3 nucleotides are TGCGCCAGCAGTGAGGGGGTAGCGGGGGCCCAAGAGACCCAGTACTTC.

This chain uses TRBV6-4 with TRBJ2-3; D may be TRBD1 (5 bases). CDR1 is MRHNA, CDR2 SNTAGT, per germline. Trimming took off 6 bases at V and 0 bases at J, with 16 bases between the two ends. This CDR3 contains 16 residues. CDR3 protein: CASSLPRYRSTDTQYF. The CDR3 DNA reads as TGTGCCAGCAGCCTTCCAAGGTACAGGAGCACAGATACGCAGTATTTT.

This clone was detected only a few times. CDR3 nucleotides: TGTGCCAGCAGCCCAGTGGGGAGAATGGCTGGAAACACCATATATTTT. Residues: CASSPVGRMAGNTIYF. The V and J genes are TRBV9 and TRBJ1-3; no firm D call. Trimming took off 4 bases at V and 2 bases at J, with 16 bases between the two ends. The CDR3 spans 16 residues. Germline loops: CDR1 SGDLS, CDR2 YYNGEE.

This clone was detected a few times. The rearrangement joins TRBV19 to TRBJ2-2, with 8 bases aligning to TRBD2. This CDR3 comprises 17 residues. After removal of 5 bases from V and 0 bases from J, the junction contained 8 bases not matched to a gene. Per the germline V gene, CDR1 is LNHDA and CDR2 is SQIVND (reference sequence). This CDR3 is CASSHRAGGTNTGELFF. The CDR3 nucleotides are TGTGCCAGTAGTCACCGTGCGGGGGGTACGAACACCGGGGAGCTGTTTTTT.

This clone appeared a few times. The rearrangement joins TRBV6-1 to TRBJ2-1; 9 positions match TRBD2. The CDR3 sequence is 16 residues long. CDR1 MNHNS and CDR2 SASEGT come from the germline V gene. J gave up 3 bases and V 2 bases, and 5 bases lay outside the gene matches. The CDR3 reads CASSETASGDYNEQFF. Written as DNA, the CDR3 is TGTGCCAGCAGTGAAACCGCTAGCGGGGACTACAATGAGCAGTTCTTC.

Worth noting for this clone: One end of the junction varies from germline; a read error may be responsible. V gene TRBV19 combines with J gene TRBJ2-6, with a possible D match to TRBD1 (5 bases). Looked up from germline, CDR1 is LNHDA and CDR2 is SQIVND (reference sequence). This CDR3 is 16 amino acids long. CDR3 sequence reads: CASSIDLSSGANGLTF. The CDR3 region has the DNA TGTGCCAGTAGTATAGATCTCAGCTCTGGGGCCAACGGCCTGACTTTC. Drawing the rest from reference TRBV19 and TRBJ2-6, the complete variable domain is DGGITQSPKYLFRKEGQNVTLSCEQNLNHDAMYWYRQDPGQGLRLIYYSQIVNDFQKGDIAEGYSVSREKKESFPLTVTSAQKNPTAFYLCASSIDLSSGANGLTFGAGSRLTVL.

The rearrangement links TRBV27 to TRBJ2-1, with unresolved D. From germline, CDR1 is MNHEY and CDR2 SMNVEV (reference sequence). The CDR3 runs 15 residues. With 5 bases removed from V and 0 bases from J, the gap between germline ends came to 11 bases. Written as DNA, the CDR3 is TGTGCCAGCAGTCCGAAACCCAGCTCCTACAATGAGCAGTTCTTC. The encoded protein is CASSPKPSSYNEQFF.

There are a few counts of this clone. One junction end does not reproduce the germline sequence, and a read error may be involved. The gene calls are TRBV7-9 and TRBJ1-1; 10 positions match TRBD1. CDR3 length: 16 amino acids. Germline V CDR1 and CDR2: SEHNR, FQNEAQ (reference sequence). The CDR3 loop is CSSSHRTGGLETEAFF. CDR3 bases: TGTTCCAGCAGCCACAGGACAGGGGGGCTGGAAACTGAAGCTTTCTTT.

The CDR3 sequence is CASSYLGGNYGYTF. The CDR3 coding sequence is TGTGCCAGCAGTTACTTGGGGGGGAACTATGGCTACACCTTC. The chain joins TRBV6-5 to TRBJ1-2; weak D call: TRBD1 (5 bases). This CDR3 has 14 amino acids. V was trimmed by 1 base and J by 2 bases, leaving 8 bases between them. Germline CDR1 is MNHEY and CDR2 is SVGAGI.

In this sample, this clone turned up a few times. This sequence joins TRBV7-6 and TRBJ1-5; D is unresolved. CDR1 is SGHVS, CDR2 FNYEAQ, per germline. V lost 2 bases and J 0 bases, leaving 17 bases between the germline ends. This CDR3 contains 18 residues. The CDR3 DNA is TGTGCCAGCAGCTTATACCGGCCCGGGGATTATAGCAATCAGCCCCAGCATTTT. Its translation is CASSLYRPGDYSNQPQHF.

CDR3 in amino acids: CASSLDRVGTEAFF. CDR3 DNA: TGTGCCAGCAGCTTAGACAGGGTTGGAACTGAAGCTTTCTTT. The chain couples TRBV7-9 to TRBJ1-1; TRBD1 is a possible D gene (6 bases). The CDR3 loop spans 14 amino acids. Per germline, CDR1 SEHNR and CDR2 FQNEAQ (reference sequence). V was pared by 1 base and J by 5 bases, with 11 bases between.

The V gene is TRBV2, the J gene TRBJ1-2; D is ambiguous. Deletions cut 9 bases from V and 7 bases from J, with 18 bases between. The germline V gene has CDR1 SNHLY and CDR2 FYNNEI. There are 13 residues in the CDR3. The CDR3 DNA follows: TGTGCCAGAGGACGGGCGGGATTAGGTGGCTACACCTTC. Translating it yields CARGRAGLGGYTF.

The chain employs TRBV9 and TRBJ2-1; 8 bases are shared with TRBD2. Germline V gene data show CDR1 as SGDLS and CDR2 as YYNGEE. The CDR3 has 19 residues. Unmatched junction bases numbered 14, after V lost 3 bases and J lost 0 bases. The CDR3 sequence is CASSGFPSGGVSSYNEQFF. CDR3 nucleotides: TGTGCCAGCAGCGGGTTCCCCAGCGGGGGCGTTAGCTCCTACAATGAGCAGTTCTTC.

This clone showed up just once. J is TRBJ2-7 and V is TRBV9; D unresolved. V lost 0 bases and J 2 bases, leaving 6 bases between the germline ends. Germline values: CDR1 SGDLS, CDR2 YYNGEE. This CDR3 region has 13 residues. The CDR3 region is CASSVGQTYEQYF. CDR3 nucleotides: TGTGCCAGCAGCGTAGGGCAGACCTACGAGCAGTACTTC.

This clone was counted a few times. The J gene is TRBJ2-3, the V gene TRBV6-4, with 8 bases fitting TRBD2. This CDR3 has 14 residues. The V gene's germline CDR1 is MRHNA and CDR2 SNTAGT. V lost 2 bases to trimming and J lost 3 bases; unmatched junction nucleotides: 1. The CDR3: CASSDGGGTDTQYF. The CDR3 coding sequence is TGTGCCAGCAGTGACGGCGGGGGGACAGATACGCAGTATTTT.

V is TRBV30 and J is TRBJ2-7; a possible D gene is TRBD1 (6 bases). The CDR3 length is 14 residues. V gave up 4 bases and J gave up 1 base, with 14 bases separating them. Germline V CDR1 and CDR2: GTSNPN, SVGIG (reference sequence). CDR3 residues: CAWKHREHSYEQYF. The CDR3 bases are TGTGCCTGGAAACACAGGGAACATTCCTACGAGCAGTACTTC.

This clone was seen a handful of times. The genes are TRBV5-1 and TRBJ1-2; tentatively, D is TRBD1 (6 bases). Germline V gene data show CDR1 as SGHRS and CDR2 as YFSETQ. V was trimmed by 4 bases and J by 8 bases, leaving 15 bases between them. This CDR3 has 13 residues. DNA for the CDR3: TGCGCCAGCAGCCAAGAGGGGGTATCGGGCTACACCTTC. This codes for CASSQEGVSGYTF.

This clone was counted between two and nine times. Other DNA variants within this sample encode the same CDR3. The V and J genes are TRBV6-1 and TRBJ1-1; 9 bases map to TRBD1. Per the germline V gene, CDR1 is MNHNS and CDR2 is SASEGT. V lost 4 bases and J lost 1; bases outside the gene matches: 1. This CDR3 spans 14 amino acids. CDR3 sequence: CASSVGQGNTEAFF. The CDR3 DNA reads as TGTGCCAGCAGTGTGGGACAGGGGAACACTGAAGCTTTCTTT.

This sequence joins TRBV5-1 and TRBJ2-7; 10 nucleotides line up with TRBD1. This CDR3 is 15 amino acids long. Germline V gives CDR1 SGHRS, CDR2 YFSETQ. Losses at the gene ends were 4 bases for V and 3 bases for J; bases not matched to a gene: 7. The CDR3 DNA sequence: TGCGCCAGCAGCGTAGCCGGGACAGGGGTCTACGAGCAGTACTTC. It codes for CASSVAGTGVYEQYF.

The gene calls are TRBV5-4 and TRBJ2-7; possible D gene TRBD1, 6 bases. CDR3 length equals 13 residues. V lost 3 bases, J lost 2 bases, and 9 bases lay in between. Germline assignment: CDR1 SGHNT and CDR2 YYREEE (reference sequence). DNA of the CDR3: TGTGCCAGCAGCTCCGGACAGACCTACGAGCAGTACTTC. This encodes CASSSGQTYEQYF.

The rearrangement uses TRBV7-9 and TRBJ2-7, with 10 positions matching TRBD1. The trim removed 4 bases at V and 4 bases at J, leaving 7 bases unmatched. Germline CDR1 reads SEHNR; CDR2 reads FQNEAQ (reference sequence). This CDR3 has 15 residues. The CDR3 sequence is CASSSRDRGLYEQYF. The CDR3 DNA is TGTGCCAGCAGCTCCAGAGACAGGGGGCTGTACGAGCAGTACTTC.

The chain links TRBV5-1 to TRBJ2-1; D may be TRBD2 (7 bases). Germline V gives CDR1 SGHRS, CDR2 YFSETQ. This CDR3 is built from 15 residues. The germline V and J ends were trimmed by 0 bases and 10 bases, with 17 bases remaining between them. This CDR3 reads CASSLEGGGVDEQFF. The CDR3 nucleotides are TGCGCCAGCAGCTTGGAAGGGGGAGGGGTCGACGAGCAGTTCTTC.

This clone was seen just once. CDR3 residues: CASSILPASPDTQYF. The CDR3 DNA reads TGTGCCAGTAGTATTCTCCCAGCTAGCCCAGATACGCAGTATTTT. This chain uses TRBV19 with TRBJ2-3; TRBD2 might be the D (5 bases). The germline gives CDR1 LNHDA, CDR2 SQIVND (reference sequence). This CDR3 contains 15 residues. The V end lost 3 bases, the J end lost 4 bases, and 14 bases lay between the germline ends.

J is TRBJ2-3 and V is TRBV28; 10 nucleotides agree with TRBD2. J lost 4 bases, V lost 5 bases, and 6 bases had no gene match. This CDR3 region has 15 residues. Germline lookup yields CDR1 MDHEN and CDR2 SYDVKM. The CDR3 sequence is CASSRTSGAADTQYF. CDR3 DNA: TGTGCCAGCAGTCGAACTAGCGGGGCCGCAGATACGCAGTATTTT.